This T cell receptor (beta chain) was identified during a study of blood T cell repertoires in COVID-19. For the study at large: Sites in the United States, Italy and Spain provided acute and convalescent COVID-19 samples. T cells, B-cell-depleted T cells, or PBMCs provided the cDNA or gDNA that served as material.

How the authors handled the data: Estimated nucleated cell counts came from reference gene primer amplification. Generated by immunoSEQ multiplex PCR, the TCRdb table keeps only in-frame clones and is missing some. V, J and clone size reflect that table, while D and trimming were determined from the DNA. The table records some 220,000 clones, around three quarters of them present only once. Between the trimmed V and J ends, which lost 5 bases and 5 bases, there was a span of 10 bases. From germline, CDR1 is MDHEN and CDR2 SYDVKM. The CDR3 has 13 residues. The TCR originated in an older woman with acute or convalescent COVID-19. Sequencing used peripheral blood. This chain joins TRBV28 and TRBJ1-5; D gene ambiguous. The CDR3: CASSPYWYQPQHF. In DNA, the CDR3 is TGTGCCAGCAGTCCCTACTGGTATCAGCCCCAGCATTTT.